This T cell receptor (beta chain) was documented in a study of blood T cells in healthy people across ages. This clonotype was detected only a few times. Its antigen is currently unknown. Germline loops: CDR1 MGHRA, CDR2 YSYEKL. This CDR3 spans 14 amino acids. The V segment lost 1 base and the J segment 15 bases; nucleotides outside the gene matches: 6. Study conclusions and caveats: Significant beta diversity loss was already apparent by age approximately 37, declining roughly linearly.

PBMCs, at least 6.5 million per sample, were isolated. Together with a sample-barcoded 5' primer, a J-beta primer mix was included in a second PCR lasting about 6 to 12 cycles. TCRdb reprocessed the 5' RACE reads with MiXCR, giving one entry per CDR3 protein. The sample yields approximately 1,100,000 distinct CDR3 sequences, 45% seen once. The V and J genes are TRBV4-1 and TRBJ2-1; TRBD2 matches at 13 bases. Sequenced sample: blood. The TCR sequence derives from a woman aged 55-70 years in good health. As DNA, the CDR3 is TGCGCCAGCAGCCAAGTCGGACTAGCGGGAGTTCGGTTCTTC. Translation: CASSQVGLAGVRFF.